The 29 T cell receptor beta chains in this list originate from one sample, sequenced in a study of blood T cell repertoires in COVID-19 (dated by TCRdb to the early 2020s). Library preparation used the immunoSEQ multiplex PCR assay. The source is immuneACCESS, and TCRdb retained only in-frame sequences with V and J called. Part of the clones is not carried over; for the studies checked, unresolved V genes explain less than half of this, and the remainder is unexplained. In all, the sample holds hundreds of thousands of clones, and just over 85% of those were seen once. The biggest ten clones account for approximately 1.3% of the sample. Specimen: peripheral blood. Receptors originate from a man older than 75 with acute or convalescent COVID-19.

Only a few counts were recorded for this clone. CDR3 amino acids: CASRFDRVEAEAFF. DNA for the CDR3: TGTGCCAGCAGGTTCGACAGGGTAGAGGCTGAAGCTTTCTTT. The chain couples TRBV6-5 to TRBJ1-1; 7 nucleotides agree with TRBD1. The germline V gene encodes CDR1 MNHEY and CDR2 SVGAGI. With 6 bases clipped from V and 6 bases from J, the junction kept 10 bases outside the gene matches. The CDR3 is 14 residues long.

The V call is TRBV5-6, the J call TRBJ2-7; 14 positions match TRBD2. V lost 4 bases to trimming and J lost 6 bases; unmatched junction nucleotides: 3. The CDR3 spans 14 residues. Germline V gives CDR1 SGHDT, CDR2 YYEEEE. CDR3 residues: CASSLGLAGGEQYF. The CDR3 DNA follows: TGTGCCAGCAGCCTTGGACTAGCGGGAGGCGAGCAGTACTTC.

This rearrangement joins TRBV12-3 or TRBV12-4 to TRBJ2-2, with D perhaps matching TRBD2 (5 bases). The ends were cut back, 2 bases at V and 6 bases at J, with 7 bases in the middle. CDR3 length equals 13 residues. The CDR3 region is CASSLMEAGELFF. DNA for the CDR3: TGTGCCAGCAGTTTAATGGAGGCCGGGGAGCTGTTTTTT.

The rearrangement uses TRBV27 and TRBJ2-3; 8 bases agree with TRBD2. Germline lookup yields CDR1 MNHEY and CDR2 SMNVEV (reference sequence). V shed 7 bases and J 5 bases; nucleotides not matched to a gene: 8. This CDR3 is 14 amino acids long. For the CDR3, the DNA is TGTGCCAGCAATCCCCGGGAGGGTATAGATACGCAGTATTTT. Protein product: CASNPREGIDTQYF.

V gene TRBV11-2 combines with J gene TRBJ2-3; the D gene is possibly TRBD1 (6 bases). The germline V and J ends were trimmed by 4 bases and 0 bases, with 11 bases remaining between them. CDR1 and CDR2 from the germline V gene are SGHAT and FQNNGV. The CDR3 contains 15 residues. The CDR3 loop is CASSSFRGSTDTQYF. In nucleotides, the CDR3 is TGTGCCAGCAGCTCGTTTAGGGGGAGCACAGATACGCAGTATTTT.

The chain carries TRBV18 and TRBJ1-4; D gene unclear. Germline CDR1 is KGHSH and CDR2 is LQKENI. The CDR3 has 14 amino acids. V gave up 2 bases and J gave up 4 bases, with 8 bases separating them. The CDR3 nucleotides read TGTGCCAGCTCACCAACAGAATTTAATGAAAAACTGTTTTTT. It yields the protein CASSPTEFNEKLFF.

This clone was seen a single time. The CDR3 protein is CASSLSWASGVGEQYF. In nucleotides, the CDR3 is TGTGCCAGCAGCTTAAGTTGGGCTAGCGGGGTAGGTGAGCAGTACTTC. V gene TRBV7-9 combines with J gene TRBJ2-7; 9 nucleotides agree with TRBD2. V shed 2 bases and J 7 bases; nucleotides not matched to a gene: 12. This CDR3 is 16 amino acids long. Per germline, CDR1 SEHNR and CDR2 FQNEAQ (reference sequence).

The chain combines TRBV6-6 with TRBJ2-1, with 10 bases lining up with TRBD2. This CDR3 region has 15 residues. With V trimmed by 0 bases and J by 8 bases, 4 bases remained unmatched. Germline CDR1 and CDR2: MNHNY and SVGAGI (reference sequence). This chain's CDR3 is CASSYSAGGPYEQFF. CDR3 bases: TGTGCCAGCAGTTACTCAGCGGGAGGGCCATATGAGCAGTTCTTC.

CDR3 loop: CASSLVRGNQNIQYF. Here the CDR3 DNA reads TGTGCCAGCAGCTTAGTAAGAGGGAACCAAAACATTCAGTACTTC. The chain couples TRBV11-1 to TRBJ2-4; weak D call: TRBD2 (5 bases). V was pared by 1 base and J by 5 bases, with 12 bases between. CDR3 size: 15 residues. CDR1 and CDR2 (germline): SGHAT, FQDESV (reference sequence).

J is TRBJ1-2 and V is TRBV5-1, with a possible D match to TRBD1 (6 bases). The germline gives CDR1 SGHRS, CDR2 YFSETQ. V gave up 3 bases and J gave up 3 bases, with 12 bases separating them. CDR3 length equals 14 residues. The CDR3 bases are TGCGCCAGCAGCTCCGGGGGGGCGGACTATGGCTACACCTTC. Translation: CASSSGGADYGYTF.

The rearrangement links TRBV7-9 to TRBJ1-3, with 10 bases that match TRBD1. The V and J ends lost 5 bases and 0 bases, in that order; junction bases with no gene match: 10. The CDR3 runs 18 residues. Germline V CDR1 and CDR2: SEHNR, FQNEAQ (reference sequence). The CDR3 loop is CASSVRQGALSSGNTIYF. The CDR3 DNA reads as TGTGCCAGCAGCGTGAGACAGGGGGCCTTGAGCTCTGGAAACACCATATATTTT.

V usage is TRBV6-5 and J usage is TRBJ1-1, with TRBD1 identical over 10 bases. Per germline, CDR1 MNHEY and CDR2 SVGAGI. The CDR3 runs 15 residues. The trim removed 4 bases at V and 6 bases at J, leaving 8 bases unmatched. The DNA for the CDR3 is TGTGCCAGCAGTTCTCAGACAGGGGGCGCTTCTGAAGCTTTCTTT. Its translation: CASSSQTGGASEAFF.

The V and J genes are TRBV10-3 and TRBJ1-6, with unresolved D. Trimming removed 6 bases at V and 7 bases at J, with 7 bases between. CDR1 and CDR2 (germline): ENHRY, SYGVKD. The CDR3 sequence is 12 residues long. This CDR3 is CAISAGNSPLHF. The CDR3 DNA sequence: TGTGCCATCAGCGCGGGAAATTCACCCCTCCACTTT.

V gene TRBV24-1 combines with J gene TRBJ1-5; no definite D call. Trimming took off 4 bases at V and 10 bases at J, with 13 bases between the two ends. The CDR3 is made up of 13 amino acids. CDR1 is KGHDR and CDR2 is SFDVKD in the germline V gene. Here the CDR3 DNA reads TGTGCCACCAGTGAGGCTGCCCTTGCTCCCCAGCATTTT. As protein: CATSEAALAPQHF.

This clone was picked up one time. The CDR3 here is CASSQDLKVAQYF. CDR3 sequence (DNA): TGTGCCAGCAGCCAAGATCTAAAAGTTGCGCAGTATTTT. This chain connects TRBV14 to TRBJ2-3; D is undetermined. The germline CDR1 and CDR2 sequences are SGHDN and FVKESK. V lost 0 bases and J lost 10, with 11 bases in between. CDR3 length: 13 residues.

The rearrangement uses TRBV6-5 and TRBJ2-1; D is undetermined. Germline loops: CDR1 MNHEY, CDR2 SVGAGI. This CDR3 comprises 13 residues. Trimming removed 5 bases at V and 3 bases at J, with 8 bases between. The DNA for the CDR3 is TGTGCCAGCAGTACGGTCCTCTACAATGAGCAGTTCTTC. It specifies CASSTVLYNEQFF.

The V gene is TRBV19, the J gene TRBJ1-5; TRBD1 agrees at 8 bases. The CDR3 runs to 15 residues. V gave up 4 bases and J gave up 2 bases; unmatched junction bases: 4. CDR1 is LNHDA and CDR2 is SQIVND in the germline V gene (reference sequence). CDR3 sequence reads: CASSKMGQGNQPQHF. The CDR3 DNA reads as TGTGCCAGTAGTAAAATGGGACAGGGCAATCAGCCCCAGCATTTT. The complete variable domain, with remaining parts taken from reference TRBV19 and TRBJ1-5, reads DGGITQSPKYLFRKEGQNVTLSCEQNLNHDAMYWYRQDPGQGLRLIYYSQIVNDFQKGDIAEGYSVSREKKESFPLTVTSAQKNPTAFYLCASSKMGQGNQPQHFGDGTRLSIL.

The chain joins TRBV9 to TRBJ2-5, with a possible D match to TRBD2 (7 bases). Germline assignment: CDR1 SGDLS and CDR2 YYNGEE. With 4 bases removed from V and 0 bases from J, the gap between germline ends came to 13 bases. CDR3 length: 15 residues. In DNA, the CDR3 is TGTGCCAGCAGCCGTACGGGGGGCAACCAAGAGACCCAGTACTTC. Protein: CASSRTGGNQETQYF. Looking up the rest from reference TRBV9 and TRBJ2-5 gives the full variable domain: DSGVTQTPKHLITATGQRVTLRCSPRSGDLSVYWYQQSLDQGLQFLIQYYNGEERAKGNILERFSAQQFPDLHSELNLSSLELGDSALYFCASSRTGGNQETQYFGPGTRLLVL.

The gene calls are TRBV4-3 and TRBJ1-2, with D possibly being TRBD1 (5 bases). The germline V gene encodes CDR1 LGHNA and CDR2 YSLEER. The CDR3 runs 13 residues. V lost 1 base and J lost 2, with 5 bases in between. CDR3 protein: CASSQGTNYGYTF. The CDR3 bases are TGCGCCAGCAGCCAAGGGACAAACTATGGCTACACCTTC.

This clone was seen only once. The gene calls are TRBV15 and TRBJ1-1; D gene ambiguous. V lost 1 base and J 1 base, leaving 7 bases between the germline ends. The CDR3 totals 14 residues. The germline V gene has CDR1 LNHNV and CDR2 YYDKDF (reference sequence). The DNA of the CDR3 is TGTGCCACCAGCAGAGCCGGAGGGAACACTGAAGCTTTCTTT. It encodes CATSRAGGNTEAFF.

V usage is TRBV28 and J usage is TRBJ1-1; D may be TRBD1 (6 bases). CDR1 and CDR2 (germline): MDHEN, SYDVKM. The CDR3 extends over 14 amino acids. The V end was cut by 7 bases, the J end by 4 bases, with 16 bases between. CDR3 nucleotides: TGTGCCAGCACCCGTCGGGGGGCGACCACTGAAGCTTTCTTT. It is translated as CASTRRGATTEAFF.

This chain connects TRBV11-2 to TRBJ1-6; 9 bases map to TRBD1. This CDR3 spans 18 amino acids. V lost 0 bases, J lost 5 bases, and 8 bases stayed unmatched. Germline values: CDR1 SGHAT, CDR2 FQNNGV. CDR3 sequence: CASSLDPGTGSDNSPLHF. CDR3 DNA: TGTGCCAGCAGCTTAGATCCCGGGACAGGGAGCGATAATTCACCCCTCCACTTT. The full variable domain, its missing parts supplied by reference TRBV11-2 and TRBJ1-6, is EAGVAQSPRYKIIEKRQSVAFWCNPISGHATLYWYQQILGQGPKLLIQFQNNGVVDDSQLPKDRFSAERLKGVDSTLKIQPAKLEDSAVYLCASSLDPGTGSDNSPLHFGNGTRLTVT.

The genes are TRBV27 and TRBJ1-1; D is unclear. V dropped 10 bases and J dropped 0 bases, with 18 bases sitting between them. The CDR3 totals 15 residues. Germline V gene sequence: CDR1 MNHEY, CDR2 SMNVEV (reference sequence). CDR3: CATGRTATLNTEAFF. DNA for the CDR3: TGTGCCACCGGTAGGACTGCAACCCTGAACACTGAAGCTTTCTTT.

Notes on this clone: The same CDR3 arises from other DNA sequences in this sample as well. CDR3 residues: CASSRDSNQPQHF. In DNA form, the CDR3 reads TGCGCCAGCAGCAGAGATAGCAATCAGCCCCAGCATTTT. This chain joins TRBV5-1 and TRBJ1-5, with D unresolved. With 4 bases removed from V and 0 bases from J, the gap between germline ends came to 5 bases. Germline V gene sequence: CDR1 SGHRS, CDR2 YFSETQ. The CDR3 covers 13 residues.

This chain joins TRBV5-1 and TRBJ1-3, with 9 bases matching TRBD1. The germline V gene encodes CDR1 SGHRS and CDR2 YFSETQ. CDR3 length equals 14 residues. The J segment lost 6 bases and the V segment lost 4 bases, leaving 5 bases of the junction unmatched. CDR3 loop: CASSQRTGENTIYF. The CDR3 nucleotides are TGCGCCAGCAGCCAAAGGACAGGGGAAAACACCATATATTTT.

The V call is TRBV7-8, the J call TRBJ2-3, with TRBD2 identical over 11 bases. Germline CDR1 is SGHVS and CDR2 is FQNEAQ. After removal of 3 bases from V and 4 bases from J, the junction contained 6 bases not matched to a gene. The CDR3 contains 16 residues. CDR3 protein: CASSFRLAGPSDTQYF. Here the CDR3 DNA reads TGTGCCAGCAGCTTTCGACTAGCGGGACCCTCAGATACGCAGTATTTT.

The chain has TRBV12-2 and TRBJ2-4; the D call of TRBD2 is as the table states it, not checked on the DNA. TRBV12-2 corresponds to a pseudogene. CDR3 length: 18 residues. CDR3 sequence reads: CASRLELAGGAGKNIQYF. The CDR3 DNA sequence: TGTGCAAGTCGCTTAGAACTAGCGGGAGGAGCGGGCAAAAACATTCAGTACTTC.

V gene TRBV6-2 or TRBV6-3 combines with J gene TRBJ1-5; TRBD1 might be the D (5 bases). The CDR3 spans 15 residues. Trimming took 2 bases from V and 2 from J, leaving 10 bases between them. Germline values: CDR1 MNHEY, CDR2 SVGEGT. The CDR3 bases are TGTGCCAGCAGTTACGTCGGGGGAGGCAATCAGCCCCAGCATTTT. It encodes CASSYVGGGNQPQHF.

The gene calls are TRBV5-1 and TRBJ2-5; TRBD1 is a possible D gene (6 bases). Trimming stripped 0 bases from V and 2 bases from J, with 14 bases between. Per germline, CDR1 SGHRS and CDR2 YFSETQ. CDR3 length: 16 residues. The CDR3: CASSLVGAATQETQYF. Here the CDR3 DNA reads TGCGCCAGCAGCTTGGTGGGGGCAGCCACACAAGAGACCCAGTACTTC.